This record concerns one T cell receptor (beta chain) sequence. The record originates from a study of T cell repertoires in cytomegalovirus infection. MiXCR, applied by TCRdb to the reads, yields one record per CDR3 protein. The top ten hold 10% of the sample, which has 100,000 to 150,000 distinct CDR3 sequences, 8% to 9% seen once. V shed 10 bases and J 0 bases; nucleotides not matched to a gene: 6. The CDR3 consists of 15 residues. Per the germline V gene, CDR1 is MDHEN and CDR2 is SYDVKM. The gene calls are TRBV28 and TRBJ2-3; 11 nucleotides align to TRBD2. The TCR originated in a human donor in good health (CMV status not recorded). Some clones in this sample may be carry-over from other donors' samples. Specimen: PBMCs. The CDR3 DNA reads as TGTGCCACTCTGACTAGCGGGGTTAGCACAGATACGCAGTATTTT. Translating it yields CATLTSGVSTDTQYF.